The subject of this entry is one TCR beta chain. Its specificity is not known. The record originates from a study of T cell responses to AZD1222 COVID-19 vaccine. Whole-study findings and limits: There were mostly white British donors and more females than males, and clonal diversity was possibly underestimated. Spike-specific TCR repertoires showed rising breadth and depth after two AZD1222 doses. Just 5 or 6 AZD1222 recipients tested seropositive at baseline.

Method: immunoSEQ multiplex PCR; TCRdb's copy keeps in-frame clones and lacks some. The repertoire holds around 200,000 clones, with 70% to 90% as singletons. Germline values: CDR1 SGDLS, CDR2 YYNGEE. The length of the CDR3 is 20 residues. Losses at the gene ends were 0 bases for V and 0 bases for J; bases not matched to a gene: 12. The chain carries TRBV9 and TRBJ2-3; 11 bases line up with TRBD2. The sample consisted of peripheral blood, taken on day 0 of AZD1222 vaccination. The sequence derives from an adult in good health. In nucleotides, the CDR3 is TGTGCCAGCAGCGTAGACCCGGCTAGCGGGGGGTTGTCTAGCACAGATACGCAGTATTTT. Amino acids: CASSVDPASGGLSSTDTQYF. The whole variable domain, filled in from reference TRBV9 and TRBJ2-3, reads DSGVTQTPKHLITATGQRVTLRCSPRSGDLSVYWYQQSLDQGLQFLIQYYNGEERAKGNILERFSAQQFPDLHSELNLSSLELGDSALYFCASSVDPASGGLSSTDTQYFGPGTRLTVL.